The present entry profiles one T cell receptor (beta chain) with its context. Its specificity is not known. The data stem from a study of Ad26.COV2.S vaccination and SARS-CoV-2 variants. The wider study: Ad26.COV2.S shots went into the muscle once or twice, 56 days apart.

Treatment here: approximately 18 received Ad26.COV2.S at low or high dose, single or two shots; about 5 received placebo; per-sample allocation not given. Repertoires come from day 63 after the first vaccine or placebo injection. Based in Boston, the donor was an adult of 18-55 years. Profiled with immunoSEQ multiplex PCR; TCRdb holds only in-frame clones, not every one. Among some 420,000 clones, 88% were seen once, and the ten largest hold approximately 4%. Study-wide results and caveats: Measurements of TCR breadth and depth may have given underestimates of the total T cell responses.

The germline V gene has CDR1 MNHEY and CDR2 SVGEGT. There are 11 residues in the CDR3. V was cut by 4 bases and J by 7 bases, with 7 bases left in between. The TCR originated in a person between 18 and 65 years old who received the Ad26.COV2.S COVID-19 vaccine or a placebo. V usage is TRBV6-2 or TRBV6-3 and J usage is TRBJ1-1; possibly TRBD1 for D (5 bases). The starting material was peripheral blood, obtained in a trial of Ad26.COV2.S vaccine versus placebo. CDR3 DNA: TGTGCCAGCAGTTGGCAGGGTGAAGCTTTCTTT. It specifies CASSWQGEAFF.